This TCR beta chain emerged from a study of T cells after yellow fever vaccination (dated by TCRdb to about 2019). Context from the whole study: The SMART-Seq v4 Ultra Low Input RNA kit was used to prepare libraries from fractions with low cell numbers. Blood was drawn at multiple timepoints before and after primary and secondary immunization, with bulk PBMC replicates and cell subsets isolated. To follow T-cell clones before and after both primary and booster YFV17D yellow fever vaccination, bulk TCR alpha and beta repertoires underwent longitudinal sequencing. The cohort comprised two healthy male donors, one aged 18 to 30 and one aged 30 to 40 years. Findings and caveats that apply to the study as a whole: Compared with the primary T-cell response, the secondary T-cell response was faster but weaker, reaching its peak on day 5 rather than on day 15. Computational filtering was needed because FACS-sorted repertoires could contain abundant contaminating clonotypes from the bulk population. Most clones expanded after primary vaccination (around 96% of CD4 and about 85% of CD8) were re-detected after the booster, suggesting that broad memory maintenance occurred. A small share of clonotypes occurred in both CD4 and CD8 compartments, likely arising from convergent recombination. Only a couple of donors were included in the study, so the extent to which the findings can be generalized is limited.

Reading the label with the study, this specimen's treatment or condition is: live attenuated yellow fever vaccine strain. A standard Ficoll-Paque protocol was used to isolate PBMCs from peripheral blood. CD4 and CD8 T-cell fractions were isolated with Dynabeads CD4 and CD8 positive selection kits. TriZol was used to extract RNA from bulk PBMCs, from CD4 and CD8 fractions, and from dextramer-positive and dextramer-negative fractions. About this clonotype: Its cognate antigen has yet to be identified. Qualities for individual bases were not recorded, and no much larger clone is one base off.

Sequencer: Illumina NovaSeq 6000. TCR cDNA was synthesized by 5'RACE template switching, through which a universal primer site and unique molecular identifiers were introduced. Priming of cDNA synthesis was performed from both the TCR alpha and TCR beta constant segments. Library amplification involved two PCR steps, and the second step added sample barcodes and sequencing adapters. Sequencing of the libraries was done on either Illumina HiSeq 2500 (2x100 bp) or NovaSeq (2x150 bp). Per the authors' processing: MIGEC handled demultiplexing of reads and collapsing into UMI consensus sequences, while MiXCR performed V(D)J alignment. Using edgeR on replicate PBMC samples, clonotypes were called vaccine-responding if FDR was below 0.01 and the log2 fold change was above 5 up to day 15. CD4 or CD8 identity was assigned to each bulk clonotype according to whether the clonotype was present at higher abundance in the sequenced CD4 repertoire or the sequenced CD8 repertoire. Clones were called with MiXCR by TCRdb after fastp trimmed the public reads at Q25, and only in-frame beta chains were retained. CDR3 protein sequences are deduplicated, and each keeps its most common genes and DNA. It is TCRdb's table, rather than the study itself, that gives the V and J calls and clone size. The sample has some 160,000 distinct CDR3 sequences on record, approximately 9.9% of them singletons. Roughly a third of the sample is taken by the ten largest.

As encoded in the germline V gene, CDR1 is MNHEY while CDR2 is SVGEGT. The germline ends are 14 bases apart after V is trimmed by 4 bases and J by 7 bases. From cysteine to valine, the CDR3 is 13 amino acids long. The entry retains the CDR3 DNA only, 39 bases that are in frame from base 1. Recombination joined TRBV6-2 or TRBV6-3 with TRBJ2-7; the best D guess is TRBD1, with 5 bases matching. The source material was CD8+ T cells sorted from PBMCs, sampled 45 days after the yellow fever booster vaccination. This sequence originates from a man aged 18 to 29 who received the YFV17D yellow fever vaccine. In nucleotides, the sequence is TGTGCCAGCAGTTGGACAAACCAAGGGGAGCAGTACGTC. Its protein product is CASSWTNQGEQYV.